These 19 T cell receptor beta chains originate from one sample sequenced in a study of cytomegalovirus exposure and HLA in healthy donors listed by TCRdb under 2017. To prepare the library, the immunoSEQ multiplex PCR assay was applied. For the multiplex PCR, a mixture combining 60 forward primers for TCR Vbeta segments and 13 reverse primers for TCR Jbeta segments was used. This immuneACCESS table, as held by TCRdb, lists in-frame sequences with V and J called but not all clones. Of the missing ones, under half trace to an unresolved V gene in checked studies; the others have no known cause. The sample table records 200,000 to 250,000 clones; over 70% of these occur just once. Clones ranked in the top ten supply roughly 2.5% of the sample. Sequencing was performed on PBMCs. Receptor source: an older woman in good health and CMV-seropositive.

The rearrangement links TRBV6-6 to TRBJ1-1, with TRBD1 identical over 8 bases. Germline CDR1 reads MNHNY; CDR2 reads SVGAGI (reference sequence). J was trimmed by 5 bases and V by 7 bases; bases with no gene match: 9. The CDR3 sequence is 14 residues long. The CDR3 nucleotides are TGTGCCAGCACCAGACAGGGGATGTATACTGAAGCTTTCTTT. Amino acids: CASTRQGMYTEAFF.

The chain links TRBV4-2 to TRBJ1-4, with 8 bases identical to TRBD1. After removal of 4 bases from V and 8 bases from J, the junction contained 9 bases not matched to a gene. Germline-derived CDR1 and CDR2 are LGHNA and YNFKEQ. The CDR3 is 15 residues long. In DNA, the CDR3 is TGTGCCAGCAGCCTTATCCAGGGGGCCGGCGAAAAACTGTTTTTT. It is translated as CASSLIQGAGEKLFF.

The V gene is TRBV28, the J gene TRBJ1-1; 7 bases line up with TRBD1. The CDR3 is 15 residues long. Germline V CDR1 and CDR2: MDHEN, SYDVKM. V shed 6 bases and J 3 bases; nucleotides not matched to a gene: 10. Written as DNA, the CDR3 is TGTGCCAGCAGCGAACTAACAGGGGTAGACACTGAAGCTTTCTTT. It specifies CASSELTGVDTEAFF.

The rearrangement links TRBV11-2 to TRBJ1-4, with D uncertain. CDR1 is SGHAT and CDR2 is FQNNGV in the germline V gene. The V and J ends lost 1 base and 10 bases respectively, with 10 bases between them. This CDR3 is built from 13 residues. This CDR3 reads CASSLGERGKLFF. The CDR3 DNA is TGTGCCAGCAGCTTAGGGGAGCGAGGAAAACTGTTTTTT.

The chain has TRBV19 and TRBJ1-2; the D is unclear. CDR1 is LNHDA and CDR2 is SQIVND in the germline V gene (reference sequence). V was clipped by 6 bases and J by 3 bases, with 14 bases between them. The CDR3 runs to 14 residues. The CDR3 region is CASSPIGQDYGYTF. The CDR3 DNA follows: TGTGCCAGTAGCCCAATAGGCCAGGACTATGGCTACACCTTC.

The chain has TRBV5-1 and TRBJ1-1; D call uncertain. V dropped 4 bases and J dropped 1 base, with 11 bases sitting between them. CDR3 length: 14 residues. Germline-derived CDR1 and CDR2 are SGHRS and YFSETQ. The chain's CDR3 is CASSLITENTEAFF. The DNA for the CDR3 is TGCGCCAGCAGCCTCATCACAGAGAACACTGAAGCTTTCTTT.

On this clone itself: The identical CDR3 is also encoded by other nucleotide sequences in the sample. This rearrangement joins TRBV18 to TRBJ2-1; TRBD2 is a possible D gene (6 bases). This CDR3 region has 15 residues. The V end was cut by 2 bases, the J end by 7 bases, with 15 bases between. The germline gives CDR1 KGHSH, CDR2 LQKENI. This CDR3 reads CASSPGTSGRNEQFF. The CDR3 DNA is TGTGCCAGCTCACCAGGGACTTCGGGGAGAAATGAGCAGTTCTTC.

This clone was picked up a small number of times. The V gene is TRBV9, the J gene TRBJ2-5; 7 bases match TRBD1. Trimming cost V 3 bases and J 3 bases; bases outside gene matches: 5. The CDR3 runs 14 residues. Germline V lookup: CDR1 SGDLS, CDR2 YYNGEE. CDR3 protein: CASSGGDREETQYF. For the CDR3, the DNA is TGTGCCAGCAGCGGAGGCGACAGGGAAGAGACCCAGTACTTC.

The rearrangement joins TRBV9 to TRBJ2-5; 7 nucleotides line up with TRBD1. The CDR3 is made up of 14 amino acids. CDR1 and CDR2 (germline): SGDLS, YYNGEE. J was trimmed by 2 bases and V by 0 bases; bases with no gene match: 1. CDR3 sequence: CASSVGQGQETQYF. CDR3 sequence (DNA): TGTGCCAGCAGCGTAGGACAGGGACAAGAGACCCAGTACTTC.

V and J are TRBV28 and TRBJ1-3; 9 bases map to TRBD1. Germline trimming cut 3 bases from V and 1 base from J; bases unmatched to any gene: 1. Germline assignment: CDR1 MDHEN and CDR2 SYDVKM. CDR3 size: 15 residues. This CDR3 reads CASSFDRGSGNTIYF. The CDR3 bases are TGTGCCAGCAGTTTCGACAGGGGGTCTGGAAACACCATATATTTT.

The chain is built from TRBV7-9 and TRBJ2-7; D may be TRBD2 (6 bases). The CDR3 totals 14 residues. The V and J ends lost 5 bases and 4 bases respectively, with 15 bases between them. Germline CDR1 and CDR2: SEHNR and FQNEAQ (reference sequence). This chain's CDR3 is CASSPWRGGYEQYF. The CDR3, as DNA: TGTGCCAGCAGCCCATGGCGGGGCGGGTACGAGCAGTACTTC.

As concerns this clone: Other DNA sequences in the same sample also yield this CDR3. The chain links TRBV5-1 to TRBJ1-1, with a possible D match to TRBD1 (6 bases). The CDR3 runs 13 residues. The V gene's germline CDR1 is SGHRS and CDR2 YFSETQ. Trimming took 4 bases from V and 1 from J, leaving 8 bases between them. CDR3 nucleotides: TGCGCCAGCAGCCTACAGGGGAACACTGAAGCTTTCTTT. Encoded protein: CASSLQGNTEAFF.

The chain carries TRBV6-6 and TRBJ1-1, with D perhaps matching TRBD1 (5 bases). Trimming stripped 5 bases from V and 3 bases from J, with 10 bases between. Germline-derived CDR1 and CDR2 are MNHNY and SVGAGI (reference sequence). The CDR3 consists of 13 residues. CDR3 nucleotides: TGTGCCAGCAGTGGGGGGGGGTACACTGAAGCTTTCTTT. Translation gives CASSGGGYTEAFF.

This rearrangement joins TRBV27 to TRBJ2-5, with D possibly matching TRBD2 (5 bases). Germline values: CDR1 MNHEY, CDR2 SMNVEV (reference sequence). The CDR3 totals 14 residues. The ends were cut back, 3 bases at V and 5 bases at J, with 13 bases in the middle. For the CDR3, the DNA is TGTGCCAGCAGTTTGTTTGGCCCGGGGGAGACCCAGTACTTC. This gives the protein CASSLFGPGETQYF.

The V call is TRBV27, the J call TRBJ2-3; the match to TRBD2 covers 7 bases. The CDR3 runs to 15 residues. J lost 5 bases, V lost 7 bases, and 12 bases had no gene match. Germline CDR1 MNHEY, CDR2 SMNVEV (reference sequence). The DNA of the CDR3 is TGTGCCAGCACCTTGGGGGGGGGTGGTGGAGATACGCAGTATTTT. Protein: CASTLGGGGGDTQYF.

The V gene is TRBV10-2, the J gene TRBJ2-5, with 11 nucleotides matching TRBD2. V lost 1 base and J lost 1; bases outside the gene matches: 2. Germline values: CDR1 WSHSY, CDR2 SAAADI. This CDR3 has 16 residues. In DNA, the CDR3 is TGCGCCAGCAGTGAGTGGGGGACTAGCGGCCAAGAGACCCAGTACTTC. This encodes CASSEWGTSGQETQYF.

This clone was picked up a small number of times. The V gene is TRBV5-1, the J gene TRBJ2-3; perhaps TRBD2 as D (6 bases). The germline gives CDR1 SGHRS, CDR2 YFSETQ. The CDR3 is made up of 14 amino acids. V was cut by 3 bases and J by 0 bases, with 8 bases left in between. CDR3 amino acids: CASSSGTSTDTQYF. The CDR3 DNA sequence: TGCGCCAGCAGCTCAGGGACTAGCACAGATACGCAGTATTTT.

This chain links TRBV6-5 with TRBJ1-5; 8 positions agree with TRBD1. The junction had 9 bases not matched to a gene; V was cut back by 8 bases and J by 6 bases. This CDR3 spans 14 amino acids. From germline, CDR1 is MNHEY and CDR2 SVGAGI. The chain's CDR3 is CASADRGGSQPQHF. For the CDR3, the DNA is TGTGCCAGCGCCGACAGGGGTGGTAGTCAGCCCCAGCATTTT.

The V gene is TRBV7-3, the J gene TRBJ2-1; 9 bases align to TRBD2. Germline assignment: CDR1 SGHTA and CDR2 FQGTGA. Trimming at V came to 5 bases and at J to 3 bases, leaving 8 bases not matched to a gene. CDR3 length: 16 residues. CDR3 DNA: TGTGCCAGCAGCCCTGGGGGTAGCGGGGGCTACAATGAGCAGTTCTTC. Its translation is CASSPGGSGGYNEQFF.